A single sample gave rise to the 21 T cell receptor gamma chains below, sequenced in a study of gamma delta lymphoproliferative disorders and STAT genes. TCRdb fed the multiplex PCR reads into CATT to redo clone calling. The profile shows 780 or so gamma-chain clones, 24% of them singletons. Sequencing used genomic DNA taken from PBMCs of patients and controls. The sequencing sample was made of blood. These receptors all stem from a human donor in good health.

In its sample, this clone ranks as large. Other DNA sequences in this specimen translate into the identical CDR3. The chain links TRGV8 to TRGJP1. Matching the DNA to germline supplied the J gene, which TCRdb does not give. Per the germline V gene, CDR1 is VENAVY and CDR2 is YDSYNSRV. The CDR3 is made up of 16 amino acids. The ends lost 5 bases at V and 4 bases at J; junction bases unmatched: 13. This CDR3 is CATWAPITFTGWFKIF. Here the CDR3 DNA reads TGTGCCACCTGGGCCCCGATTACGTTCACTGGTTGGTTCAAGATATTT.

By frequency in the sample, this clone is large. The V gene is TRGV10, the J gene TRGJ1 or TRGJ2. TCRdb carries no J gene annotation; the J gene was assigned here by matching the DNA with germline. TRGV10 is marked as an open reading frame, function uncertain. V dropped 8 bases and J dropped 12; count of bases not matched to a gene: 8. The CDR3 has 10 amino acids. The CDR3 protein is CAAWVDLKLF. The CDR3 DNA follows: TGTGCTGCGTGGGTGGACTTGAAACTCTTT.

This clone is categorized as large. This rearrangement joins TRGV4 to TRGJ1 or TRGJ2. No J gene was available from TCRdb, and it was assigned here by a germline match of the DNA. CDR1 is EGSTGY and CDR2 is YDSYTSSV in the germline V gene. V dropped 4 bases and J dropped 6; count of bases not matched to a gene: 9. The CDR3 spans 13 residues. CDR3 loop: CATWDGRGYKKLF. DNA of the CDR3: TGTGCCACCTGGGACGGGCGGGGTTATAAGAAACTCTTT.

By share, this clone counts as large. V gene TRGV2 combines with J gene TRGJ1 or TRGJ2. The J gene is absent in TCRdb and was assigned here via DNA matching to germline. This CDR3 has 13 residues. Germline V gene data show CDR1 as EGSNGY and CDR2 as YDSYNSKV. V lost 0 bases to trimming and J lost 5 bases; unmatched junction nucleotides: 4. CDR3: CATWDGPDYKKLF. The CDR3 DNA reads TGTGCCACCTGGGACGGGCCGGATTATAAGAAACTCTTT.

By share of the sample, this clone is large. The chain joins TRGV3 to TRGJ1 or TRGJ2. The J gene is absent in TCRdb and was assigned here via DNA matching to germline. From germline, CDR1 is VTNTFY and CDR2 YDVSTARD (reference sequence). The CDR3 contains 11 residues. Trimming cost V 4 bases and J 12 bases; bases outside gene matches: 9. Here the CDR3 reads CATWDARGKLF. Here the CDR3 DNA reads TGTGCCACCTGGGATGCGAGAGGGAAACTCTTT.

The genes are TRGV8 and TRGJP. The J gene, not given by TCRdb, was assigned here from a germline match of the nucleotide sequence. CDR1 and CDR2 (germline): VENAVY, YDSYNSRV. This CDR3 contains 15 residues. V dropped 4 bases and J dropped 7; count of bases not matched to a gene: 4. CDR3 amino acids: CATWDGELGKKIKVF. In nucleotides, the CDR3 is TGTGCCACCTGGGACGGCGAGTTGGGCAAAAAAATCAAGGTATTT.

This clone is judged large. The V and J genes are TRGV10 and TRGJ1 or TRGJ2. In the absence of a J gene in TCRdb, the DNA was matched to germline to assign it here. TRGV10 is an open reading frame whose function is uncertain. Trimming took 8 bases from V and 5 from J; bases not matched to a gene: 10. This CDR3 region has 13 residues. The CDR3 sequence is CAAWDSGHYKKLF. DNA of the CDR3: TGTGCTGCGTGGGATTCGGGGCATTATAAGAAACTCTTT.

The chain carries TRGV2 and TRGJ1 or TRGJ2. The J gene is not listed in TCRdb, so it was assigned here from a DNA match to germline. V trimming: 0 bases; J trimming: 5 bases; junction bases outside the gene matches: 13. This CDR3 is built from 16 residues. The germline V gene encodes CDR1 EGSNGY and CDR2 YDSYNSKV. DNA for the CDR3: TGTGCCACCTGGGACGGGCCGTTTGCGGCAAATTATAAGAAACTCTTT. The encoded protein is CATWDGPFAANYKKLF.

This clone is labeled as large. This rearrangement joins TRGV2 to TRGJ1 or TRGJ2. Assignment of the J gene here rests on matching the DNA to germline, because TCRdb gives none. The CDR3 totals 14 residues. Trimming removed 4 bases from V and 2 bases from J; junction bases left unmatched: 8. The germline CDR1 and CDR2 sequences are EGSNGY and YDSYNSKV. CDR3 sequence (DNA): TGTGCCACCTGGGAGAGGACCTATTATTATAAGAAACTCTTT. It translates to CATWERTYYYKKLF.

By share, this clone ranks as medium-sized (0.01 to 0.1%). The DNA is left out, because the CDR3 cannot be placed on it with certainty; the CDR3 is given as TCRdb lists it. No J gene was named, though the V gene is TRGV11. Being an ORF, TRGV11 has a function that is uncertain. The CDR3 has 14 amino acids, counting both end residues. CDR3: CTTVPAGLTYKKLF.

V gene TRGV4 combines with J gene TRGJP2. Germline matching of the DNA provided the J gene here, since TCRdb leaves it blank. The V gene end was trimmed by 9 bases and the J gene end by 4 bases; junction bases not matched to a gene: 8. The CDR3 has 13 amino acids. CDR1 EGSTGY and CDR2 YDSYTSSV come from the germline V gene. This CDR3 is CATLPLSDWIKTF. The CDR3, as DNA: TGTGCCACCCTCCCCCTTAGTGATTGGATCAAGACGTTT.

By share of the sample, this clone is medium-sized. The chain carries TRGV2 and TRGJ1 or TRGJ2. The J gene, absent from TCRdb, was called here by matching the DNA to germline. Germline CDR1 is EGSNGY and CDR2 is YDSYNSKV. This CDR3 contains 12 residues. V gave up 6 bases and J gave up 1 base; unmatched junction bases: 3. The CDR3 reads CATWNNYYKKLF. The DNA of the CDR3 is TGTGCCACCTGGAATAATTATTATAAGAAACTCTTT.

In its sample, this clone ranks as medium-sized. The rearrangement uses TRGV10 and TRGJ1 or TRGJ2. Since TCRdb gives no J gene, matching the DNA to germline was used here to assign it. TRGV10 is annotated as an ORF whose role is uncertain. The V gene end was trimmed by 12 bases and the J gene end by 8 bases; junction bases not matched to a gene: 5. This CDR3 has 9 amino acids. The CDR3 region has the DNA TGTGCTGCCCTTAATAAGAAACTCTTT. Protein product: CAALNKKLF.

With respect to this clone: This sequence is one base from a far larger clone and is likely a read error. The sample carries other DNA sequences with the same CDR3. J gene calling gave no result, while the V gene is TRGV10. TRGV10 is an ORF; its function is uncertain. This CDR3 spans 11 amino acids. CDR3 nucleotide sequence: TGTGCTGCGTGGGATTATTATAAGAAACTTTTT. This encodes CAAWDYYKKLF.

The chain links TRGV2 to TRGJP1. Since TCRdb gives no J gene, matching the DNA to germline was used here to assign it. This CDR3 contains 11 residues. The V segment lost 5 bases and the J segment 7 bases; nucleotides outside the gene matches: 1. In germline, CDR1 is EGSNGY, CDR2 YDSYNSKV. The CDR3, as DNA: TGTGCCACCTGGGTTGGTTGGTTCAAGATATTT. This translates into CATWVGWFKIF.

The chain couples TRGV9 to TRGJ1 or TRGJ2. In the absence of a J gene in TCRdb, the DNA was matched to germline to assign it here. This CDR3 is built from 12 residues. CDR1 is GITISATS and CDR2 is ISYDGTV in the germline V gene (reference sequence). The junction had 14 bases not matched to a gene; V was cut back by 8 bases and J by 10 bases. The CDR3 DNA sequence: TGTGCCTTGTTCCCTACCCAGTTAAAGAAACTCTTT. Its translation: CALFPTQLKKLF.

This clone is termed large (0.1 to 1%). Because the CDR3's place on the DNA is in doubt, the DNA is left out and the CDR3 is given as listed by TCRdb. The CDR3 here is CTTVPAGLGAHYYKKLF. No J gene was called, and the V gene is TRGV11. TRGV11 is an ORF, and what it does is uncertain. 17 amino acids form the CDR3, both terminal residues included.

This clone is labeled large. The rearrangement uses TRGV3 and TRGJ1 or TRGJ2. In the absence of a J gene in TCRdb, the DNA was matched to germline to assign it here. The junction had 3 bases not matched to a gene; V was cut back by 3 bases and J by 4 bases. The germline V gene encodes CDR1 VTNTFY and CDR2 YDVSTARD (reference sequence). CDR3 size: 12 residues. The CDR3 nucleotides read TGTGCCACCTGGGACGGGTATTATAAGAAACTCTTT. The encoded protein is CATWDGYYKKLF.

The rearrangement uses TRGV10 and TRGJ1 or TRGJ2. Because TCRdb records no J gene, it was assigned here through a match of the DNA to germline. TRGV10 is reported as an ORF; its role is uncertain. The CDR3 totals 13 residues. The J segment lost 9 bases and the V segment lost 8 bases, leaving 14 bases of the junction unmatched. CDR3 nucleotides: TGTGCTGCGTGGGATTGCCCCGCATTTAAGAAACTCTTT. Protein: CAAWDCPAFKKLF.

The sample holds a few counts of this clone. TCRdb's listed protein matches a much larger clone and diverges from this DNA's translation at residue 11, likely through a read error; the protein shown comes from the DNA. The V gene reported is TRGV8; the J gene is uncalled. The CDR3 consists of 13 residues. Germline V gene data show CDR1 as VENAVY and CDR2 as YDSYNSRV. The CDR3 region is CATWEKGYYKNLF. CDR3 DNA: TGTGCCACCTGGGAAAAGGGGTATTATAAGAACCTCTTT.

This chain connects TRGV4 to TRGJ1 or TRGJ2. The J gene, left out of TCRdb, was set here by checking the DNA against germline. Germline V gene data show CDR1 as EGSTGY and CDR2 as YDSYTSSV. This CDR3 contains 13 residues. The junction had 12 bases not matched to a gene; V was cut back by 6 bases and J by 7 bases. The CDR3 coding sequence is TGTGCCACCTGGTTATTCCTTTGCTATAAGAAACTCTTT. This encodes CATWLFLCYKKLF.